This record looks at one T cell receptor beta chain sequence and its context. No antigen is known for it. TCRdb processed the reads anew with MiXCR; each CDR3 protein has one entry. Here the sample spans about 890,000 distinct CDR3 sequences, roughly 30% being singletons. The data are from a study of T cell repertoires in cytomegalovirus infection. Regarding the study as a whole: The ex vivo response showed dominance by HLA-C-restricted CMV-specific TCR beta clonotypes.

Germline-derived CDR1 and CDR2 are SGHTA and FQGNSA. The CDR3 has 17 amino acids. Trimming removed 4 bases from V and 0 bases from J; junction bases left unmatched: 7. The chain joins TRBV7-2 to TRBJ1-5; TRBD1 matches at 9 bases. The TCR was taken from a human donor in good health (CMV status not recorded). Some clones in this sample may be carry-over from other donors' samples. The sequences come from cultured CD8+ T cells from PBMCs, collected from culture after CMV antigen stimulation. The CDR3 nucleotides read TGTGCCAGCAGCTCACGGGACAGGGTAGATAGCAATCAGCCCCAGCATTTT. Amino acid sequence: CASSSRDRVDSNQPQHF.